This T cell receptor (beta chain) was observed in a study of OX40 agonist ivuxolimab in advanced cancers. Study-level background: Ivuxolimab, which targeted the costimulatory receptor OX40 (CD134), was an agonistic, fully human IgG2 monoclonal antibody. Intravenous ivuxolimab was administered to patients every 2 weeks at six dose levels: 0.01, 0.1, 0.3, 1.5, 3 and 10 mg/kg. The purpose of peripheral TCRbeta sequencing was to test whether ivuxolimab changed TCR sequence diversity and led to clonal T-cell expansion. Among the approximately 50 dose-escalation patients, roughly 20 had hepatocellular carcinoma, about 15 melanoma, 9 renal cell carcinoma and 9 head and neck cancer. Patients were allowed to have had prior anti-PD-1, anti-PD-L1 or anti-CTLA-4 therapy, and around 41% of the dose-escalation patients had previously received checkpoint inhibitors. In the dose-escalation cohort, 65% to 85% of patients were male, and the mean age was 60 years with a range of about 20 to 80. The paper reports the monotherapy dose-escalation portion (N of about 56 patients) of the phase I ivuxolimab trial. Partial responses occurred in three dose-escalation patients: two with cutaneous melanoma and one with hepatocellular carcinoma. Overall study outcomes, separate from this receptor: In partial responders in the 0.1-3.0 mg/kg groups, normalized peripheral clonal expansion was found to be among the lowest, especially among CD8+ T cells. The antigen specificity of the clonally expanded peripheral T cells was not determined. After ivuxolimab, more expanded clones were found on average in CD8+ T cells than in CD4+ T cells. Low levels of normalized T-cell clonal expansion were also shown by some nonresponding patients. At doses from 0.1 to 3.0 mg/kg, clonal expansion was seen in both CD4+ and CD8+ blood T cells between baseline and week 6.

The trial excluded patients who had a history of autoimmune disease or were on systemic immunosuppression. Peripheral blood for TCR sequencing was collected from all dose cohorts at baseline, on cycle 4 day 1, and on cycle 7 day 1. Samples came from an open-label, multicenter, first-in-human phase I dose-escalation trial of ivuxolimab. Adults with locally advanced or metastatic head and neck squamous cell, hepatocellular, melanoma or renal cell carcinoma were enrolled in the trial. Before TCR sequencing, CD4+ T cells and CD8+ T cells from peripheral blood were sorted into separate populations. To sequence the TCRbeta CDR3 region, genomic DNA was isolated from the sorted cells. TCRbeta CDR3 regions were sequenced using the immunoSEQ Assay. What TCRdb holds here is the immuneACCESS table cut down to in-frame rearrangements. Part of the clones is not present; checked against another copy, under half of the missing clones reflect an unresolved V gene, and the others are unexplained. Here the sample has tens of thousands of clones; about 83% occur a single time. Roughly 0.77% of the sample rests with the top ten.

Notes on this clone: No antigen is known for it. The sample holds no much larger clone one base away, and base qualities are not on file.

The CDR3 runs 13 residues from the cysteine to the phenylalanine. The DNA shown is the 39-base CDR3, in frame from base 1. The V end loses 11 bases and the J end loses 2 bases, and a stretch of 10 bases separates them. CDR1 and CDR2, looked up from the germline V gene, are SGHVS and FQNEAQ. The sequencing used CD4+ or CD8+ T cells sorted from blood, collected in a trial of the OX40 agonist ivuxolimab. The sequence came from an adult with an advanced solid tumor such as melanoma, head and neck, liver or kidney cancer. The chain is assembled from TRBV7-8 and TRBJ2-6; confidence is insufficient to name the D gene. The nucleotide sequence is given as TGTGCCTCCCTTTGGGCTGGGGCCAACGTCCTGACTTTC. Protein translation: CASLWAGANVLTF. Beyond the CDR3, the reference TRBV7-8 and TRBJ2-6 genes provide the residues; the full variable domain reads: GAGVSQSPRYKVAKRGQDVALRCDPISGHVSLFWYQQALGQGPEFLTYFQNEAQLDKSGLPSDRFFAERPEGSVSTLKIQRTQQEDSAVYLCASLWAGANVLTFGAGSRLTVL.